This paragraph covers one TCR beta chain sequence. Patients from Seattle were sampled longitudinally, starting during active infection. The CDR3 loop spans 15 amino acids. Trimming removed 1 base from V and 1 base from J, with 8 bases in between. The germline CDR1 and CDR2 sequences are SSHAT and FNYEAQ (reference sequence). The data derive from a study of blood T cell repertoires in COVID-19. Turning to the study itself: The origin of the acute and convalescent COVID-19 samples was the United States, Italy and Spain. PBMCs, B-cell-depleted T cells, or T cells provided the cDNA or gDNA that made up the material.

Authors' processing steps: Estimated nucleated cell counts came from reference gene primer amplification. The protocol was immunoSEQ multiplex PCR, while the TCRdb copy is restricted to in-frame clones and leaves out a portion. V and J calls and clone size are given by that table; D and trimming were obtained from the DNA. The sample holds some 320,000 clones; approximately 89% are singletons and the top ten take around 10%. The sequence derives from a woman aged 25-40 years with COVID-19, enrolled during active disease. The J gene is TRBJ2-1, the V gene TRBV7-7, with D maybe TRBD1 (5 bases). Sample: peripheral blood. The CDR3 region is CASSLGGTSYNEQFF. The CDR3 region has the DNA TGTGCCAGCAGCTTAGGGGGCACGTCCTACAATGAGCAGTTCTTC.